This T cell receptor (beta chain) came from a study of tumor T cells in aggressive B-cell lymphoma. In germline, CDR1 is KGHSH, CDR2 LQKENI. This CDR3 has 19 amino acids. Trimming took 5 bases from V and 0 from J, leaving 23 bases between them. Repertoires were generated with immunoSEQ multiplex PCR, while TCRdb's copy carries only in-frame clones and drops some. This table holds around 10,000 clones, over 90% found once. The chain is built from TRBV18 and TRBJ2-1, with D maybe TRBD2 (6 bases). Material for sequencing was tumor tissue. This receptor was taken from an adult with diffuse large B cell lymphoma. CDR3 sequence reads: CASSSSTPGLGGSYNEQFF. In nucleotides, the CDR3 is TGTGCCAGCTCATCAAGTACCCCGGGACTGGGGGGCTCCTACAATGAGCAGTTCTTC.